The clone carrying this T cell receptor beta chain was found many times. This sample is drawn from a study of T cells after yellow fever vaccination. Trimming left V 5 bases short and J 8 bases short, with 10 bases between. CDR3 length: 12 amino acids. Germline values: CDR1 SGHTA, CDR2 FQGTGA. TCRdb fed the 5' RACE reads into MiXCR, producing one record per CDR3 protein. The sample includes 90,000 to 150,000 distinct CDR3 sequences, 7.2% of them seen just once. The specimen was CD4+ T cells sorted from PBMCs, collected 35 to 50 days after the first yellow fever vaccination. This chain connects TRBV7-3 to TRBJ2-1, with D possibly TRBD1 on 5 matching bases. The sequence derives from a man between 18 and 29 years old who received the YFV17D yellow fever vaccine. CDR3 DNA sequence: TGTGCCAGCAGCCTCCAGGGATATGAGCAGTTCTTC. This gives the protein CASSLQGYEQFF.